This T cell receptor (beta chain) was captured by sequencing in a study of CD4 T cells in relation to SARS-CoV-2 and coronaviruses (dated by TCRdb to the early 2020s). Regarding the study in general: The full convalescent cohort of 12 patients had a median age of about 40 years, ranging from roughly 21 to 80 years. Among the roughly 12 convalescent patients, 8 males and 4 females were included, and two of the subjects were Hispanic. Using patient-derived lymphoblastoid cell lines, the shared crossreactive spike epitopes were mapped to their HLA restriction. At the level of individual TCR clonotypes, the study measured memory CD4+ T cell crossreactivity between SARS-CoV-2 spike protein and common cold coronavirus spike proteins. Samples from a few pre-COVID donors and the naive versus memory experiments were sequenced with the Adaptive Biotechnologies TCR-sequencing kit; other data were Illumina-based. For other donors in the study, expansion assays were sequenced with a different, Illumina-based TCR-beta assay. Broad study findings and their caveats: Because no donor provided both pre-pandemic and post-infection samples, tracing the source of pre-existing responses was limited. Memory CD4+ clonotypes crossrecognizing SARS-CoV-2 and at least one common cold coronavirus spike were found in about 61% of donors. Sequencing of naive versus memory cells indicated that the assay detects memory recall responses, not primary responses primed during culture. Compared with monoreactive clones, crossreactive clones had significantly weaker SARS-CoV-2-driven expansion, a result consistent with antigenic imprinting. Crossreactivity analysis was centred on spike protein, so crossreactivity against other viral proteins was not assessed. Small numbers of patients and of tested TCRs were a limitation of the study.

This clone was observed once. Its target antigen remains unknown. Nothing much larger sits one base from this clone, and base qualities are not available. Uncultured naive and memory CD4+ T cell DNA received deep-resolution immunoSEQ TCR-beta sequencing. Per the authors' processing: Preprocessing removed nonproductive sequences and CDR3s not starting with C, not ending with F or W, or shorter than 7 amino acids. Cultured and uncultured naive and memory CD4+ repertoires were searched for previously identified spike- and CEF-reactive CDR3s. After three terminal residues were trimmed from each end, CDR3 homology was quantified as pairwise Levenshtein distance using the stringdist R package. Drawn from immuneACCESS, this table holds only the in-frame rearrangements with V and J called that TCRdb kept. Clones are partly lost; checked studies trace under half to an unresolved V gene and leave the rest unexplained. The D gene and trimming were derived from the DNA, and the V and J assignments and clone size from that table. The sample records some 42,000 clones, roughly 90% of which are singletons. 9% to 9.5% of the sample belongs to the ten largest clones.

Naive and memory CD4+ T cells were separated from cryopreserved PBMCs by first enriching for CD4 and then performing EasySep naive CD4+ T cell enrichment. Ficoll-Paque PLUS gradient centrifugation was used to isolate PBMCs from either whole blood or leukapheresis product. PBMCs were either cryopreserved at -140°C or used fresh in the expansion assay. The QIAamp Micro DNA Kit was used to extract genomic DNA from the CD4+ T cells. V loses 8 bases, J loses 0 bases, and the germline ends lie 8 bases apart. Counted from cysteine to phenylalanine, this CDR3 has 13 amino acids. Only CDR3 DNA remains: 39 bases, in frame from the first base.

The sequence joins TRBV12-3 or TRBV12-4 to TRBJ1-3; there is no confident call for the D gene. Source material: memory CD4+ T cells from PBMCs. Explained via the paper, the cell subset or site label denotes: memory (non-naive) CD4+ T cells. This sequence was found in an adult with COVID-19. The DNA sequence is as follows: TGTGCCAGCCAACAGATCTCTGGAAACACCATATATTTT. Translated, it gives CASQQISGNTIYF.